This T cell receptor beta chain was found in a study of neurological immune-mediated disorders. This clonotype was detected many times. 5'RACE generated cDNA with 10-nucleotide random UMIs. From the 5' RACE reads, TCRdb called clonotypes with MiXCR, one entry per CDR3 protein. The data contain about 90,000 distinct CDR3 sequences, roughly 13% of them singletons. The V and J ends lost 2 bases and 2 bases, in that order; junction bases with no gene match: 3. CDR3 length: 14 residues. Germline V gene lookup returns CDR1 DFQATT and CDR2 SNEGSKA (reference sequence). This sample's time point: longitudinal time-point 2.

The V gene is TRBV20-1, the J gene TRBJ1-5; 7 bases are a match to TRBD1. The sequence came from a female donor with HTLV-1-associated myelopathy (HAM/TSP). The source material was PBMCs. CDR3 region: CSARPGTGNQPQHF. DNA for the CDR3: TGCAGTGCTAGACCCGGGACAGGCAATCAGCCCCAGCATTTT.